The 30 T cell receptor beta chains listed next were all sequenced from one sample in a study of molecular identifiers for immune sequencing clone quantification. TCRdb reprocessed the PCR reads with MiXCR, giving one entry per CDR3 protein. The data hold roughly 55,000 distinct CDR3 sequences, with 36% observed a single time. Sequencing input: naive CD8+ T cells from blood, with Jurkat cell RNA spiked in. Subset denoted: FACS-sorted CD8+CD4-CCR7+CD45RA+ naive T cells. All receptors come from a human donor in good health. Some libraries in this study had Jurkat cell RNA spiked in.

The V and J genes are TRBV6-5 and TRBJ2-1; TRBD2 matches at 7 bases. The V gene end was trimmed by 3 bases and the J gene end by 8 bases; junction bases not matched to a gene: 10. Germline V gene lookup returns CDR1 MNHEY and CDR2 SVGAGI. The CDR3 extends over 15 amino acids. CDR3 coding DNA: TGTGCCAGCAGTTATGGGGGAGGGCCTTTGGATGAGCAGTTCTTC. Translating it yields CASSYGGGPLDEQFF.

The table lists this clonotype with many counts. The V gene is TRBV13, the J gene TRBJ1-2; TRBD1 matches 7 bases. Losses at the gene ends were 4 bases for V and 5 bases for J; bases not matched to a gene: 10. Germline V gene data show CDR1 as PRHDT and CDR2 as FYEKMQ (reference sequence). CDR3 length equals 15 residues. CDR3 region: CASSYRGDSPYGYTF. In DNA form, the CDR3 reads TGTGCCAGCAGCTACCGAGGGGACAGCCCTTATGGCTACACCTTC.

In the case of this clonotype: The conserved closing phenylalanine or tryptophan is absent in this CDR3, likely reflecting a read error. The chain employs TRBV7-9 and TRBJ2-5, with a tentative D call TRBD2 (6 bases). CDR1 is SEHNR, CDR2 FQNEAQ, per germline (reference sequence). CDR3 length equals 14 residues. The CDR3 reads CASSYGPSGEAQYL. DNA of the CDR3: TGTGCCAGCAGCTACGGGCCCTCGGGAGAGGCCCAGTACCTC.

This clonotype was seen a handful of times. One junction end does not reproduce the germline sequence, and a read error may be involved. The chain employs TRBV20-1 and TRBJ2-5; 9 bases are a match to TRBD1. In germline, CDR1 is DFQATT, CDR2 SNEGSKA (reference sequence). The CDR3 loop spans 12 amino acids. The CDR3 region is CGANTGGETQYF. CDR3 bases: TGCGGTGCAAACACAGGGGGCGAGACCCAGTACTTC.

About this clonotype itself: This sequence may be a read error, since a much larger clone differs from it by one base. The genes are TRBV27 and TRBJ1-1; D not certain. The CDR3 totals 13 residues. The V gene's germline CDR1 is MNHEY and CDR2 SMNVEV (reference sequence). The CDR3 loop reads CTSSLGEGTEAFF. The DNA for the CDR3 is TGTACCAGCAGTTTAGGTGAAGGCACTGAAGCTTTCTTT.

Comments on this clonotype: This may come from a read error, since a much larger clone is one base off. The rearrangement joins TRBV28 to TRBJ1-5, with D unresolved. The CDR3 is 9 residues long. CDR1 and CDR2 (germline): MDHEN, SYDVKM. Here the CDR3 reads CAANQHQHF. The DNA for the CDR3 is TGTGCCGCCAATCAGCACCAGCATTTT.

This clonotype has ten or more counts. The chain employs TRBV9 and TRBJ2-3, with TRBD2 matching 7 bases. The CDR3 runs 15 residues. Looked up from germline, CDR1 is SGDLS and CDR2 is YYNGEE. Trimming cost V 0 bases and J 2 bases; bases outside gene matches: 3. CDR3 protein: CASSVEAGITDTQYF. The CDR3, as DNA: TGTGCCAGCAGCGTAGAAGCGGGGATCACAGATACGCAGTATTTT.

The chain couples TRBV4-2 to TRBJ2-3; 8 bases align to TRBD1. Trimming at V came to 4 bases and at J to 10 bases, leaving 16 bases not matched to a gene. Germline V gene sequence: CDR1 LGHNA, CDR2 YNFKEQ. This CDR3 is 16 amino acids long. The CDR3 DNA follows: TGTGCCAGCAGCCTCTACCTGGACAGGGCCGACGGTCCGCAGTATTTT. Translating it yields CASSLYLDRADGPQYF.

This chain joins TRBV27 and TRBJ1-5; D gene unclear. The length of the CDR3 is 12 residues. The V end was cut by 7 bases, the J end by 7 bases, with 11 bases between. CDR1 and CDR2 (germline): MNHEY, SMNVEV (reference sequence). The CDR3 DNA reads as TGTGCCAGCAACTCAGGAGGGCAGCCCCAGCATTTT. Translating it yields CASNSGGQPQHF.

This clonotype was observed a handful of times. The chain employs TRBV28 and TRBJ2-2, with D maybe TRBD1 (5 bases). The CDR3 is 17 residues long. From germline, CDR1 is MDHEN and CDR2 SYDVKM. The V and J ends lost 5 bases and 3 bases respectively, with 19 bases between them. CDR3 residues: CASSTPLITGDTGELFF. The CDR3 nucleotides read TGTGCCAGCAGTACGCCTCTCATAACAGGAGACACCGGGGAGCTGTTTTTT.

The table lists this clonotype with a few counts. This rearrangement joins TRBV5-4 to TRBJ2-7, with no clear D. CDR3 length: 13 amino acids. V shed 0 bases and J shed 4 bases, with 8 bases lying between them. From germline, CDR1 is SGHNT and CDR2 YYREEE (reference sequence). The CDR3 nucleotides read TGTGCCAGCAGCTTGGACAGCGTATACGAGCAGTACTTC. Translated, it gives CASSLDSVYEQYF. Full variable domain (rest looked up from reference TRBV5-4 and TRBJ2-7): ETGVTQSPTHLIKTRGQQVTLRCSSQSGHNTVSWYQQALGQGPQFIFQYYREEENGRGNFPPRFSGLQFPNYSSELNVNALELDDSALYLCASSLDSVYEQYFGPGTRLTVT.

This chain connects TRBV20-1 to TRBJ2-7; D not certain. The CDR3 is 14 residues long. Germline lookup yields CDR1 DFQATT and CDR2 SNEGSKA (reference sequence). Deletions cut 6 bases from V and 6 bases from J, with 21 bases between. The CDR3 region is CSALEAGKTLEQYF. CDR3 nucleotide sequence: TGCAGTGCCCTCGAGGCAGGAAAAACCCTCGAGCAGTACTTC.

In the case of this clonotype: This may stem from a read error, because a much larger clone lies one nucleotide away. CDR3 sequence: CSVAGSAYNEQFF. CDR3 coding DNA: TGCAGCGTTGCAGGCAGCGCCTACAATGAGCAGTTCTTC. The chain links TRBV29-1 to TRBJ2-1; no definite D call. CDR1 and CDR2 (germline): SQVTM, ANQGSEA. The ends were cut back, 4 bases at V and 2 bases at J, with 9 bases in the middle. CDR3 length equals 13 residues.

To note about this clonotype: This may come from a read error, since a much larger clone is one base off. The rearrangement joins TRBV3-1 to TRBJ2-7; a weak D match, TRBD2 (6 bases). The CDR3 contains 17 residues. V lost 0 bases and J lost 0, with 15 bases in between. The V gene's germline CDR1 is LGHDT and CDR2 YNNKEL (reference sequence). CDR3 coding DNA: TGTGCCAGCAGCCAAGAAGGCGGGACGAGGTACTCCTACGAGCAGTACTTC. Protein: CASSQEGGTRYSYEQYF.

A few counts support this clonotype. The chain has TRBV4-3 and TRBJ2-3; D remains ambiguous. There are 12 residues in the CDR3. Per germline, CDR1 LGHNA and CDR2 YSLEER. Trimming stripped 5 bases from V and 6 bases from J, with 9 bases between. CDR3 nucleotides: TGCGCCAGCAGCGCGATGGGGGATACGCAGTATTTT. Translation gives CASSAMGDTQYF.

At least ten counts were recorded for this clonotype. The J gene is TRBJ2-3, the V gene TRBV4-3; possible D gene TRBD1, 5 bases. The length of the CDR3 is 15 residues. Per germline, CDR1 LGHNA and CDR2 YSLEER. V was shortened by 4 bases and J by 6 bases, with 17 bases between the two germline ends. Written as DNA, the CDR3 is TGCGCCAGCAGCCTCTCCGTGCAGGGCTCGGATACGCAGTATTTT. Amino acids: CASSLSVQGSDTQYF.

The rearrangement joins TRBV20-1 to TRBJ2-7; D is unclear. V lost 0 bases and J lost 3, with 9 bases in between. CDR3 size: 13 residues. In germline, CDR1 is DFQATT, CDR2 SNEGSKA (reference sequence). CDR3 sequence: CSARDPANYEQYF. The CDR3 DNA follows: TGCAGTGCTAGAGATCCTGCAAACTACGAGCAGTACTTC.

The chain carries TRBV7-9 and TRBJ2-1, with 11 positions matching TRBD2. V gave up 8 bases and J gave up 4 bases; unmatched junction bases: 13. CDR1 and CDR2 from the germline V gene are SEHNR and FQNEAQ (reference sequence). This CDR3 is 17 amino acids long. CDR3: CASGSAEGLAAYNEQFF. The CDR3 bases are TGTGCCAGCGGCTCGGCGGAGGGACTAGCGGCATACAATGAGCAGTTCTTC.

The V call is TRBV3-2, the J call TRBJ2-2. TRBV3-2 is deemed a pseudogene. The CDR3 is 12 residues long. The CDR3 loop reads CASSLYTGELFF. The CDR3 nucleotides are TGTGCCAGCAGCCTGTACACCGGGGAGCTGTTTTTT.

For this clonotype: A read error may explain this, as a much larger clone is one base away. The chain joins TRBV28 to TRBJ2-7, with a tentative D call TRBD2 (5 bases). CDR1 is MDHEN, CDR2 SYDVKM, per germline. Between the trimmed V and J ends, which lost 5 bases and 6 bases, there was a span of 11 bases. The CDR3 runs to 12 residues. The CDR3 protein is CASSSRRVEQYF. The CDR3 bases are TGTGCCAGCAGTAGCCGGCGGGTCGAGCAGTACTTC.

This clonotype was seen at least ten times. This rearrangement joins TRBV12-3 or TRBV12-4 to TRBJ2-1; D is uncertain. The CDR3 totals 12 residues. The CDR3: CVTGSSYNEQFF. CDR3 DNA: TGTGTCACTGGCAGCTCCTACAATGAGCAGTTCTTC.

This clonotype came up a few times. This chain connects TRBV6-5 to TRBJ1-5; D may be TRBD1 (5 bases). The CDR3 is made up of 14 amino acids. Per germline, CDR1 MNHEY and CDR2 SVGAGI. V shed 0 bases and J shed 7 bases, with 10 bases lying between them. This CDR3 reads CASSYSGVGQPQHF. The CDR3 DNA reads TGTGCCAGCAGTTACTCGGGGGTTGGACAGCCCCAGCATTTT.

This clonotype was detected only a few times. The chain uses TRBV11-2 and TRBJ2-3, with TRBD2 matching 14 bases. The CDR3 length is 18 residues. The J segment lost 2 bases and the V segment lost 5 bases, leaving 9 bases of the junction unmatched. Per germline, CDR1 SGHAT and CDR2 FQNNGV. CDR3 coding DNA: TGTGCCAGCAGCACGGGACTAGCGGGAGAGATCCCCACAGATACGCAGTATTTT. Translating gives CASSTGLAGEIPTDTQYF. Complete variable domain (other parts from reference TRBV11-2 and TRBJ2-3): EAGVAQSPRYKIIEKRQSVAFWCNPISGHATLYWYQQILGQGPKLLIQFQNNGVVDDSQLPKDRFSAERLKGVDSTLKIQPAKLEDSAVYLCASSTGLAGEIPTDTQYFGPGTRLTVL.

Note on this clonotype: A much larger clone differs by one base, so this may be a read error. The chain is built from TRBV4-3 and TRBJ2-7; 11 bases map to TRBD2. CDR3 length equals 14 residues. Germline CDR1 LGHNA, CDR2 YSLEER. The CDR3 nucleotides are TGCGCCAGCAGTCCGGGACTAGCGGTCTACGACCAGTACTTC. It translates to CASSPGLAVYDQYF.

Many counts were recorded for this clonotype. V and J are TRBV5-5 and TRBJ2-1; either TRBD1 or TRBD2 may supply D (5 bases each). The germline gives CDR1 SGHKS, CDR2 YYEKEE (reference sequence). The V gene lost 4 bases and the J gene lost 9 bases, with 23 bases spanning the gap. The CDR3 totals 16 residues. The CDR3 DNA is TGTGCCAGCAGCCCTTGGCCAGGGAATATTGCGGGTGAGCAGTTCTTC. It encodes CASSPWPGNIAGEQFF.

This clonotype was detected a few times. The chain has TRBV2 and TRBJ2-7, with TRBD1 as a possible D gene (6 bases). Trimming took 6 bases from V and 11 from J, leaving 11 bases between them. The CDR3 is 10 residues long. Germline V gene data show CDR1 as SNHLY and CDR2 as FYNNEI. In DNA, the CDR3 is TGTGCCAGCAGCGGACACAGGGAGTACTTC. Its translation is CASSGHREYF.

This clonotype was recorded at least ten times. The gene calls are TRBV7-6 and TRBJ2-2, with D unclear. CDR3 size: 14 residues. Germline CDR1 is SGHVS and CDR2 is FNYEAQ. Trimming took 1 base from V and 5 from J, leaving 8 bases between them. CDR3 DNA sequence: TGTGCCAGCAGCTTAGGAGGCGCGACCGGGGAGCTGTTTTTT. Translated: CASSLGGATGELFF. Full variable domain (rest looked up from reference TRBV7-6 and TRBJ2-2): GAGVSQSPRYKVTKRGQDVALRCDPISGHVSLYWYRQALGQGPEFLTYFNYEAQQDKSGLPNDRFSAERPEGSISTLTIQRTEQRDSAMYRCASSLGGATGELFFGEGSRLTVL.

In regard to this clonotype: Being one base from a much bigger clone, this may be a read error. The DNA of the CDR3 is TGTGACAGCAGCCCCTTAAAGGTGATCGCCGGAGATACGCAGTATTTT. As protein: CDSSPLKVIAGDTQYF. J is TRBJ2-3 and V is TRBV14; D is undetermined. Looked up from germline, CDR1 is SGHDN and CDR2 is FVKESK. The CDR3 spans 16 residues.

Concerning this clonotype: Likely a read error: the CDR3 ends without its conserved phenylalanine or tryptophan. Because the CDR3's place on the DNA is in doubt, the DNA is left out and the CDR3 is given as listed by TCRdb. The chain carries TRBV28 and TRBJ2-7; no check of the table's D call, TRBD2, against the DNA was made. Germline-derived CDR1 and CDR2 are MDHEN and SYDVKM. The CDR3 comprises 15 residues, both ends counted. Here the CDR3 reads CASSRTSELSYELYL.

On this clonotype: A clone one base away is much larger, so this may be a read error. The J gene is TRBJ2-5, the V gene TRBV13; 8 bases fit TRBD1. The CDR3 has 16 amino acids. Germline V gene lookup returns CDR1 PRHDT and CDR2 FYEKMQ (reference sequence). V was pared by 1 base and J by 4 bases, with 8 bases of the junction left unmatched. The CDR3: CASSLEAGQGRETQYF. CDR3 bases: TGTGCCAGCAGCTTAGAGGCCGGACAGGGCCGAGAGACCCAGTACTTC.